Below, one T cell receptor (beta chain) is given with its context. The data belong to a study of cytomegalovirus exposure and HLA in healthy donors. Repertoires were generated with immunoSEQ multiplex PCR, while TCRdb's copy carries only in-frame clones and drops some. Of approximately 180,000 clones listed, 86% are singletons. This CDR3 is built from 14 residues. The germline CDR1 and CDR2 sequences are SNHLY and FYNNEI. Trimming removed 7 bases at V and 5 bases at J, with 17 bases between. The sequence was obtained from a woman aged 18 to 35 in good health and CMV-seronegative. The V call is TRBV2, the J call TRBJ1-1; the D gene is possibly TRBD1 (6 bases). Specimen: PBMCs. The CDR3 bases are TGTGCCAGCAACCCACAGGGCGTTGTAACTGAAGCTTTCTTT. It specifies CASNPQGVVTEAFF.